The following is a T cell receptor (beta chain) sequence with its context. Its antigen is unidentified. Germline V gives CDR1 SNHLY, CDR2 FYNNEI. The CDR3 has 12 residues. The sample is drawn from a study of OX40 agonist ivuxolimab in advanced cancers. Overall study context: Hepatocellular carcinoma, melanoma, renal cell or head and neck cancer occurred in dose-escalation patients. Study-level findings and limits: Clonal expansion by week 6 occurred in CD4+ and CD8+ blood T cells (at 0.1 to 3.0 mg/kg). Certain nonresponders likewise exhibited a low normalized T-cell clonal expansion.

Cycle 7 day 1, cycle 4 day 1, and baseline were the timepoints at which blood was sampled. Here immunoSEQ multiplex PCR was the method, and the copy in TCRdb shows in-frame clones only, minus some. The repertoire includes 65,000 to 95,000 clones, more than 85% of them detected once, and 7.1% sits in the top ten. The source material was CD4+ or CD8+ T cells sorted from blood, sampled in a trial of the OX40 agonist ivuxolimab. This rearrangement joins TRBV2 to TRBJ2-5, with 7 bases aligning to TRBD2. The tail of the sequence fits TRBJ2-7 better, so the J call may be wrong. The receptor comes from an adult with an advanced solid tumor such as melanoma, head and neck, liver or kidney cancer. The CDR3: CASSGDYYEQYF. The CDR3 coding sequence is TGTGCCAGCAGTGGGGACTACTACGAGCAGTACTTC.